This T cell receptor (beta chain) was sequenced in a study of blood T cell repertoires in COVID-19. On the study more broadly: PBMCs, B-cell-depleted T cells, or T cells provided the cDNA or gDNA that made up the material.

Authors' data handling: Nucleated cell number was recorded as an estimate derived from reference gene primer amplification. Generated by immunoSEQ multiplex PCR, the TCRdb table keeps only in-frame clones and is missing some. From that table come the V and J calls and clone size; the DNA was used to work out D and trimming. The table includes about 190,000 clones, about 83% detected once. This clone has only one observation. The sequence was obtained from a woman aged 65 to 85 with active or convalescent COVID-19. Sequenced input: peripheral blood.

CDR3: CASSPNRANSPLHF. The DNA of the CDR3 is TGTGCCAGCAGCCCAAACAGGGCCAATTCACCCCTCCACTTT. The J gene is TRBJ1-6, the V gene TRBV3-1 (or the pseudogene TRBV3-2), with a weak D call TRBD1 (6 bases). This CDR3 region has 14 residues. The V gene's germline CDR1 is LGHDT and CDR2 YNNKEL (reference sequence). V was clipped by 4 bases and J by 7 bases, with 11 bases between them.